Detailed here is one T cell receptor beta chain. The entry originates in a study of blood T cell repertoires in COVID-19. Trimming took 3 bases from V and 4 from J, leaving 6 bases between them. Germline CDR1 and CDR2: MGHDK and SYGVNS. CDR3 length equals 12 residues. Grouping used clinical history reported by participants in a survey and questionnaire. Only in-frame clones appear in the TCRdb table, and some are missing; sequencing was by immunoSEQ multiplex PCR. Among fewer than 350,000 clones, 88% were seen once, and the ten largest hold approximately 1%. What was sequenced was PBMCs or T cells enriched from blood (not recorded which). The source of this sequence is a woman in her twenties or thirties who had recovered from COVID-19. V usage is TRBV25-1 and J usage is TRBJ1-2; perhaps TRBD1 as D (5 bases). For the CDR3, the DNA is TGTGCCAGCAGTGAGGGGGGCTATGGCTACACCTTC. Translated: CASSEGGYGYTF.